This is a list of T cell receptor beta chains from one sample in a study of blood T cell repertoires in COVID-19. Only in-frame clones appear in the TCRdb table, and some are missing; sequencing was by immunoSEQ multiplex PCR. The sample includes fewer than 350,000 clones, 80% to 85% of them seen just once. The sequencing input was peripheral blood. The receptors come from an older woman with active or convalescent COVID-19. CDR3s include the opening cysteine and the closing phenylalanine or tryptophan. A D gene is named only where the DNA matches it firmly. Where a row states a size, it is once, few, many or the class of an expanded clone; other rows omit it.

.	TRBV11-2	TRBJ2-1	TRBD2	TGTGCCAGCAGCTTAACTTTAGCGGGGGGCTCCTACAATGAGCAGTTCTTC	CASSLTLAGGSYNEQFF
few	TRBV9	TRBJ1-1	TRBD1	TGTGCCAGCAGCCGAGACAGGGGCACTGAAGCTTTCTTT	CASSRDRGTEAFF
.	TRBV5-5	TRBJ1-2	.	TGTGCCAGCAGCTTGATGGGGAGTTATAGTGGCTACACCTTC	CASSLMGSYSGYTF
.	TRBV7-8	TRBJ1-5	.	TGTGCCAGCAGCTCCCCAGGTCAGCCCCAGCATTTT	CASSSPGQPQHF
.	TRBV5-4	TRBJ1-1	TRBD1	TGTGCCAGCAGCCCAGGACAGGGAGCTGAAGCTTTCTTT	CASSPGQGAEAFF
.	TRBV6-5	TRBJ1-4	.	TGTGCCAGCAGTTACTCCCCGGGGTCTAATGAAAAACTGTTTTTT	CASSYSPGSNEKLFF
few	TRBV5-1	TRBJ2-3	.	TGCGCCAGCAGCTTTGGGCGGGGAGCAGATACGCAGTATTTT	CASSFGRGADTQYF
.	TRBV5-8	TRBJ2-7	.	TGTGCCAGCAGCTTGGGGGGCAGGGGCGAGCAGTACTTC	CASSLGGRGEQYF
.	TRBV11-2	TRBJ2-5	.	TGTGCCAGCAGCTTAGGGGCGGGTCCCCAAGAGACCCAGTACTTC	CASSLGAGPQETQYF
few	TRBV29-1	TRBJ1-1	.	TGCAGCGTTGAAGGCAGCTGGGAGACCACTGAAGCTTTCTTT	CSVEGSWETTEAFF
.	TRBV4-1	TRBJ1-1	TRBD1	TGCGCCAGCAGCCGGGGACAGGGCGGGCCTGAAGCTTTCTTT	CASSRGQGGPEAFF
.	TRBV6-5	TRBJ1-2	TRBD1	TGTGCCAGCAGTCGCGGACAGGGAGGCTACACCTTC	CASSRGQGGYTF
.	TRBV6-4	TRBJ2-3	.	TGTGCCAGCAGTGCCCTCGGCGGCGGGGGCGATACGCAGTATTTT	CASSALGGGGDTQYF
.	TRBV9	TRBJ2-2	TRBD2	TGTGCCAGCAGCGTACGTCGTGGTAGCGGGACCGGGGAGCTGTTTTTT	CASSVRRGSGTGELFF
.	TRBV19	TRBJ2-3	.	TGTGCCAGTAGTAGAGGCGGGGCCAGCACAGATACGCAGTATTTT	CASSRGGASTDTQYF
.	TRBV11-2	TRBJ1-3	TRBD1	TGTGCCAGCAGCTCCCAGACAGGGGGCATGACTGGAAACACCATATATTTT	CASSSQTGGMTGNTIYF
.	TRBV15	TRBJ1-3	.	TGTGCCACCAGATTAGCAGGGTCTGGAAACACCATATATTTT	CATRLAGSGNTIYF
.	TRBV6-1	TRBJ1-5	.	TGTGCCAGCAGTGAGGGAGGGGGCAATCAGCCCCAGCATTTT	CASSEGGGNQPQHF
.	TRBV5-1	TRBJ1-1	TRBD1	TGCGCCAGCAGCTTGGCTGGGACAGGGGGCACTGAAGCTTTCTTT	CASSLAGTGGTEAFF
.	TRBV25-1	TRBJ1-2	.	TGTGCCAGCAGTGAACACCTCGACAGTATCTATGGCTACACCTTC	CASSEHLDSIYGYTF
.	TRBV12-3/TRBV12-4	TRBJ1-1	.	TGTGCCAGCAGTTTGCGGACAGAAGCTTTCTTT	CASSLRTEAFF
once	TRBV7-8	TRBJ2-5	TRBD2	TGTGCCAGCAGCCTCCCGCTGGCCGGGGGGGCACTTCAAGAGACCCAGTACTTC	CASSLPLAGGALQETQYF
.	TRBV6-5	TRBJ1-2	.	TGTGCCAGCAGCTACTCAGCAGGGGCTTATGGCTACACCTTC	CASSYSAGAYGYTF
.	TRBV7-3	TRBJ1-1	.	TGTGCCAGCAGCGCAAGCAGGGGGAACACTGAAGCTTTCTTT	CASSASRGNTEAFF
.	TRBV30	TRBJ1-2	.	TGTGCCTGGAGTGCAAGGTTTGCGGGCTATGGCTACACCTTC	CAWSARFAGYGYTF
.	TRBV6-5	TRBJ2-3	.	TGTGCCAGCAGCAATAGCACAGATACGCAGTATTTT	CASSNSTDTQYF
.	TRBV15	TRBJ2-5	TRBD2	TGTGCCACCAGCAGAGAAGGGGCTAGCGGGGAGACCCAGTACTTC	CATSREGASGETQYF
.	TRBV3-1/TRBV3-2	TRBJ1-1	.	TGTGCCAGCAGCCAACGTCAGGGTTGGACTGAAGCTTTCTTT	CASSQRQGWTEAFF
.	TRBV9	TRBJ2-3	TRBD2	TGTGCCAGCAGCGTAGAAGGACTAGCGGGGGTGACGCAGTATTTT	CASSVEGLAGVTQYF
.	TRBV30	TRBJ2-1	.	TGTGCCTGGGACCGAGGGGTCGGGGGTAATGAGCAGTTCTTC	CAWDRGVGGNEQFF
few	TRBV5-1	TRBJ1-4	.	TGCGCCAGCAGCTTCGGGGCGGGGGATGAAAAACTGTTTTTT	CASSFGAGDEKLFF
.	TRBV4-2	TRBJ2-1	TRBD2	TGTGCCAGCAGCCCGGGGGCCGCGGGGGGCCCAAATGAGCAGTTCTTC	CASSPGAAGGPNEQFF
once	TRBV7-2	TRBJ2-4	TRBD1	TGTGCCAGCAGCTTATCGACAGGGCGGAAAGCCAAAAACATTCAGTACTTC	CASSLSTGRKAKNIQYF
.	TRBV5-6	TRBJ1-2	TRBD1	TGTGCCAGCAGGTCGGTGGACAGGGTTAACTATGGCTACACCTTC	CASRSVDRVNYGYTF
many	TRBV28	TRBJ1-2	.	TGTGCCAGCAGTTTGGCCCCGTTCTATGGCTACACCTTC	CASSLAPFYGYTF
.	TRBV20-1	TRBJ1-5	TRBD1	TGCAGTGCTAGTCCCGGGACAGGGGGACAGCCCCAGCATTTT	CSASPGTGGQPQHF
.	TRBV18	TRBJ1-1	.	TGTGCCAGCTCACCAACGAGGGGAGGGAACACTGAAGCTTTCTTT	CASSPTRGGNTEAFF
.	TRBV6-5	TRBJ2-1	TRBD2	TGTGCCAGCCAGCGGGGGGTCGCCTACAATGAGCAGTTCTTC	CASQRGVAYNEQFF
few	TRBV5-1	TRBJ2-1	.	TGCGCCAGCAGCTTTGGGAGTTTAGGTGGCTACAATGAGCAGTTCTTC	CASSFGSLGGYNEQFF
once	TRBV19	TRBJ1-4	.	TGTGCCAGTAGTACTTCTTGGGGCCAGGGGGAAAAACTGTTTTTT	CASSTSWGQGEKLFF
.	TRBV6-5	TRBJ1-1	TRBD1	TGTGCCACCCGACAGGGAATGAACACTGAAGCTTTCTTT	CATRQGMNTEAFF
.	TRBV3-1/TRBV3-2	TRBJ1-5	.	TGTGCCAGCAGCCAAGGGCCCGTCGCCCAGCATTTT	CASSQGPVAQHF
.	TRBV6-5	TRBJ2-1	TRBD2	TGTGCCAGCAGTTACACCGGGACTAGTCCCGATGAGCAGTTCTTC	CASSYTGTSPDEQFF
.	TRBV7-9	TRBJ1-3	.	TGTGCCAGCAGCCAAGGGGCGAGCTCTGGAAACACCATATATTTT	CASSQGASSGNTIYF
.	TRBV11-2	TRBJ2-4	.	TGTGCCAGCAGCTTAGATCACGTTCGACAGGGAGGCATTCAGTACTTC	CASSLDHVRQGGIQYF
.	TRBV15	TRBJ1-2	TRBD1	TGTGCCACCAGCAGTCCCCGGGACAGCCCCTTTAACTATGGCTACACCTTC	CATSSPRDSPFNYGYTF